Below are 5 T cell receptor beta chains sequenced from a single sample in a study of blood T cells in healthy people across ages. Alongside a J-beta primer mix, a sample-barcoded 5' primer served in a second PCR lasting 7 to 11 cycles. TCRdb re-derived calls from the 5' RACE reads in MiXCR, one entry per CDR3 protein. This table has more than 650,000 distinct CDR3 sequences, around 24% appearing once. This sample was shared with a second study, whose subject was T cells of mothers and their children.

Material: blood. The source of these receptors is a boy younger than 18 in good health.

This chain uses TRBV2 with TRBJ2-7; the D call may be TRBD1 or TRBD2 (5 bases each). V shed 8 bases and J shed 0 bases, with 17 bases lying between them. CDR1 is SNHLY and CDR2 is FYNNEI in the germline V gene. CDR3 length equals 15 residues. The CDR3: CASGSGTGSSYEQYF. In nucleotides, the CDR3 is TGTGCCAGCGGTTCCGGGACGGGAAGCTCCTACGAGCAGTACTTC. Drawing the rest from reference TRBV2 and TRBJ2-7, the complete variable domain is EPEVTQTPSHQVTQMGQEVILRCVPISNHLYFYWYRQILGQKVEFLVSFYNNEISEKSEIFDDQFSVERPDGSNFTLKIRSTKLEDSAMYFCASGSGTGSSYEQYFGPGTRLTVT.

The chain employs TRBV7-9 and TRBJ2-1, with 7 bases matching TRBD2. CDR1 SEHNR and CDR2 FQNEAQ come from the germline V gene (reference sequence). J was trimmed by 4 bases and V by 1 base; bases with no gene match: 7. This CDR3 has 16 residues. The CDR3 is CASSLGELAAYNEQFF. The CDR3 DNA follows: TGTGCCAGCAGCTTAGGGGAGCTAGCGGCTTACAATGAGCAGTTCTTC.

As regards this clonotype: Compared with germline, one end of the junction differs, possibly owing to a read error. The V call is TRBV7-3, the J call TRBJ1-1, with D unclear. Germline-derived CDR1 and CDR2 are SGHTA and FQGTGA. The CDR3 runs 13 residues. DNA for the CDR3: TGCGCCAGCAGCTTACTAAGGAACACTGAAGCTTTCTTT. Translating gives CASSLLRNTEAFF.

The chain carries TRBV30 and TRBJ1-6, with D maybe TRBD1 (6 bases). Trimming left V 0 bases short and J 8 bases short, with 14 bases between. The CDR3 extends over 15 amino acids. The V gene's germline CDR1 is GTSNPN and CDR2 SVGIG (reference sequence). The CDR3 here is CAWSVWTDPDSPLHF. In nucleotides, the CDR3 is TGTGCCTGGAGTGTATGGACAGACCCCGATTCACCCCTCCACTTT.

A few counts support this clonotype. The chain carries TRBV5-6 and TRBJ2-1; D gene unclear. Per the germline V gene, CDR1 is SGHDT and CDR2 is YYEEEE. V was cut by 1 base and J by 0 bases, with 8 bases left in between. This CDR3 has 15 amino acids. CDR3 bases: TGTGCCAGCAGCTTGTCTCCCAGCTCCTACAATGAGCAGTTCTTC. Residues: CASSLSPSSYNEQFF.